This T cell receptor (beta chain) was documented in a study of blood T cell repertoires in COVID-19. About the research overall: PBMCs, B-cell-depleted T cells, or T cells provided the cDNA or gDNA that made up the material.

CDR3 length: 18 amino acids. Trimming stripped 0 bases from V and 0 bases from J, with 17 bases between. Germline V gene lookup returns CDR1 SGHAT and CDR2 FQNNGV. Living in under 30 US areas, the participants were between roughly 18 and 90 years of age. Measured with immunoSEQ multiplex PCR; TCRdb has only the in-frame clones, and not every one. Altogether some 320,000 clones are present, roughly nine tenths being singletons, with the ten largest covering 2% to 3%. The chain uses TRBV11-2 and TRBJ2-5; D is possibly TRBD1 (6 bases). This sequence originates from a man aged 55 to 70 who had recovered from COVID-19. The sample comprised PBMCs or T cells enriched from blood (not recorded which). CDR3 in DNA: TGTGCCAGCAGCTTAGATCTTGGGGTGAGGGGGAACCAAGAGACCCAGTACTTC. Protein sequence: CASSLDLGVRGNQETQYF.